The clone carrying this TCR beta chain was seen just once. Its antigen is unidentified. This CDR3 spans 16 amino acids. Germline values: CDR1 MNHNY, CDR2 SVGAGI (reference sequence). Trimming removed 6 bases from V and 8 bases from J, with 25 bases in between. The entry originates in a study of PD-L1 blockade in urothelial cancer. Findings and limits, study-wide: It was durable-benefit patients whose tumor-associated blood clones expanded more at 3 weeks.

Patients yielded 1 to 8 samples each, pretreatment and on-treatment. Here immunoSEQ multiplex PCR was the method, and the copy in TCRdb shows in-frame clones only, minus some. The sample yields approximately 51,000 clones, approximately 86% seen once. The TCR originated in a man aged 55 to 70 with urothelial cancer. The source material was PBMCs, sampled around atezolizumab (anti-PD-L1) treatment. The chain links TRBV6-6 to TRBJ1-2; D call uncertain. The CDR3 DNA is TGTGCCAGCAGCAACCGCGAATCATTCGGGTTTGGGGGCTACACCTTC. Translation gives CASSNRESFGFGGYTF.